What follows are 28 T cell receptor beta chains derived from one specimen sequenced in a study of blood T cell repertoires in COVID-19. TCRdb's table, derived via immunoSEQ multiplex PCR, lists solely in-frame clones and lacks some. The sample yields nearly 250,000 clones, 65% to 90% seen once. Sequenced: PBMCs or T cells enriched from blood (not recorded which). The receptor set was obtained from a woman between 45 and 60 years old with acute COVID-19.

This clone showed up just once. The V and J genes are TRBV2 and TRBJ2-1, with D perhaps TRBD1 (7 bases). Germline V lookup: CDR1 SNHLY, CDR2 FYNNEI. Trimming took off 6 bases at V and 6 bases at J, with 18 bases between the two ends. This CDR3 is 15 amino acids long. CDR3 residues: CASRDGGGPTNEQFF. The CDR3 coding sequence is TGTGCCAGCAGAGACGGAGGGGGCCCCACCAATGAGCAGTTCTTC.

The chain recombines TRBV29-1 with TRBJ2-7, with 8 bases lining up with TRBD2. This CDR3 has 14 residues. J gave up 2 bases and V 6 bases, and 9 bases lay outside the gene matches. Germline V gene lookup returns CDR1 SQVTM and CDR2 ANQGSEA. In DNA, the CDR3 is TGCAGCGTAGCAGTAGCGGGGACGACCTACGAGCAGTACTTC. This encodes CSVAVAGTTYEQYF.

The chain combines TRBV15 with TRBJ2-1; D possibly corresponds to TRBD2 (6 bases). Germline CDR1 reads LNHNV; CDR2 reads YYDKDF (reference sequence). Trimming took off 9 bases at V and 1 base at J, with 7 bases between the two ends. This CDR3 has 12 residues. In nucleotides, the CDR3 is TGTGCCACTGGGACTTCCTACAATGAGCAGTTCTTC. Its protein product is CATGTSYNEQFF.

The chain has TRBV30 and TRBJ1-6, with D possibly TRBD1 on 6 matching bases. The CDR3 spans 13 residues. Germline V gene sequence: CDR1 GTSNPN, CDR2 SVGIG (reference sequence). Deletions cut 3 bases from V and 7 bases from J, with 10 bases between. CDR3 loop: CAWRWDKNSPLHF. The DNA for the CDR3 is TGTGCCTGGAGGTGGGACAAGAATTCACCCCTCCACTTT.

The chain is built from TRBV6-5 and TRBJ2-3; 8 positions match TRBD1. The germline V gene has CDR1 MNHEY and CDR2 SVGAGI. This CDR3 region has 14 residues. V gave up 4 bases and J gave up 5 bases; unmatched junction bases: 5. Here the CDR3 DNA reads TGTGCCAGCAGTTCCAGGGGGCGCTTAGATACGCAGTATTTT. This translates into CASSSRGRLDTQYF.

The rearrangement links TRBV4-1 to TRBJ2-2; 8 bases line up with TRBD2. CDR1 and CDR2 from the germline V gene are MGHRA and YSYEKL. The CDR3 length is 16 residues. V was clipped by 2 bases and J by 1 base; unmatched bases: 3. CDR3 coding DNA: TGCGCCAGCAGCCAATTACTAGCGGAGAACACCGGGGAGCTGTTTTTT. It is translated as CASSQLLAENTGELFF.

The chain links TRBV6-5 to TRBJ1-2, with D perhaps matching TRBD1 (6 bases). The CDR3 runs to 12 residues. Germline assignment: CDR1 MNHEY and CDR2 SVGAGI. V lost 2 bases to trimming and J lost 7 bases, with 8 bases between them. CDR3 sequence reads: CASSYQGTGYTF. CDR3 in DNA: TGTGCCAGCAGTTACCAGGGGACTGGCTACACCTTC.

The chain is built from TRBV18 and TRBJ2-4; 7 bases are shared with TRBD1. Germline V gene lookup returns CDR1 KGHSH and CDR2 LQKENI. The length of the CDR3 is 18 residues. V dropped 4 bases and J dropped 1; count of bases not matched to a gene: 13. The CDR3 reads CASSQIRQGNRAKNIQYF. CDR3 DNA: TGTGCCAGCTCACAAATCCGACAGGGTAATAGGGCCAAAAACATTCAGTACTTC.

The chain carries TRBV5-4 and TRBJ2-1; 8 bases are a match to TRBD2. The CDR3 sequence is 13 residues long. V lost 5 bases, J lost 5 bases, and 3 bases stayed unmatched. Germline V gene data show CDR1 as SGHNT and CDR2 as YYREEE (reference sequence). This CDR3 reads CASRVAGHNEQFF. CDR3 nucleotides: TGTGCCAGCAGGGTAGCGGGGCACAATGAGCAGTTCTTC.

This clone was observed a few times. This chain joins TRBV3-1 (or the pseudogene TRBV3-2) and TRBJ2-7; TRBD1 is a possible D gene (6 bases). The CDR3 totals 12 residues. Germline values: CDR1 LGHDT, CDR2 YNNKEL (reference sequence). V dropped 5 bases and J dropped 2 bases, with 7 bases sitting between them. For the CDR3, the DNA is TGTGCCAGCAGCTGGGACACCTACGAGCAGTACTTC. Translated: CASSWDTYEQYF.

V is TRBV25-1 and J is TRBJ1-2, with 9 nucleotides matching TRBD1. Germline CDR1 MGHDK, CDR2 SYGVNS. After removal of 2 bases from V and 7 bases from J, the junction contained 11 bases not matched to a gene. This CDR3 has 16 amino acids. CDR3 sequence (DNA): TGTGCCAGCAGTGAACCTGGACAGGGGATCGGGTTTGGCTACACCTTC. Its protein is CASSEPGQGIGFGYTF.

DNA of the CDR3: TGTGCCAGCAGCCCCGGGAACAATGAGCAGTTCTTC. Protein sequence: CASSPGNNEQFF. This sequence joins TRBV11-3 and TRBJ2-1, with D possibly being TRBD2 (5 bases). V lost 5 bases to trimming and J lost 5 bases, with 7 bases between them. The germline V gene encodes CDR1 SGHNT and CDR2 YENEEA. The CDR3 covers 12 residues. The whole variable domain, filled in from reference TRBV11-3 and TRBJ2-1, reads EAGVVQSPRYKIIEKKQPVAFWCNPISGHNTLYWYLQNLGQGPELLIRYENEEAVDDSQLPKDRFSAERLKGVDSTLKIQPAELGDSAVYLCASSPGNNEQFFGPGTRLTVL.

V usage is TRBV19 and J usage is TRBJ2-1; 10 bases agree with TRBD2. CDR1 is LNHDA and CDR2 is SQIVND in the germline V gene (reference sequence). With V trimmed by 3 bases and J by 8 bases, 7 bases remained unmatched. The CDR3 runs to 15 residues. The CDR3 loop is CASSIILAGSYEQFF. The DNA of the CDR3 is TGTGCCAGTAGTATTATACTAGCGGGGTCCTATGAGCAGTTCTTC.

This chain uses TRBV9 with TRBJ1-4; D is unresolved. The V and J ends lost 4 bases and 3 bases respectively, with 10 bases between them. Germline CDR1 reads SGDLS; CDR2 reads YYNGEE. CDR3 size: 14 residues. The CDR3 nucleotides read TGTGCCAGCAGCACCGGTGGTGCTAATGAAAAACTGTTTTTT. Its translation is CASSTGGANEKLFF. Together with reference TRBV9 and TRBJ1-4, the CDR3 gives the full variable domain: DSGVTQTPKHLITATGQRVTLRCSPRSGDLSVYWYQQSLDQGLQFLIQYYNGEERAKGNILERFSAQQFPDLHSELNLSSLELGDSALYFCASSTGGANEKLFFGSGTQLSVL.

V is TRBV5-6 and J is TRBJ2-4; D may be TRBD1 (6 bases). Per the germline V gene, CDR1 is SGHDT and CDR2 is YYEEEE. This CDR3 has 13 residues. The V and J ends lost 3 bases and 8 bases respectively, with 12 bases between them. CDR3 sequence (DNA): TGTGCCAGCAGCTGGGACAACAGAGACATTCAGTACTTC. This encodes CASSWDNRDIQYF.

The gene calls are TRBV7-2 and TRBJ2-7, with 10 bases aligning to TRBD1. Trimming at V came to 5 bases and at J to 5 bases, leaving 12 bases not matched to a gene. The CDR3 spans 16 residues. From germline, CDR1 is SGHTA and CDR2 FQGNSA. CDR3 nucleotides: TGTGCCAGCAGCCATGCCGGGACAGGGGCTCTCCACGAGCAGTACTTC. It is translated as CASSHAGTGALHEQYF.

The V call is TRBV5-1, the J call TRBJ2-1; TRBD1 matches 7 bases. The CDR3 is made up of 16 amino acids. The germline CDR1 and CDR2 sequences are SGHRS and YFSETQ. The V gene end was trimmed by 4 bases and the J gene end by 7 bases; junction bases not matched to a gene: 14. The CDR3 region has the DNA TGCGCCAGCAGCCTCCCCGGGACAGCCTTGGGGAATGAGCAGTTCTTC. It translates to CASSLPGTALGNEQFF.

Only a few counts were recorded for this clone. The chain employs TRBV6-6 and TRBJ2-5; D gene uncertain. This CDR3 is 11 amino acids long. V lost 5 bases and J 5 bases, leaving 6 bases between the germline ends. Germline loops: CDR1 MNHNY, CDR2 SVGAGI (reference sequence). In nucleotides, the CDR3 is TGTGCCAGCAGTCTCATTGAGACCCAGTACTTC. It codes for CASSLIETQYF.

This clone was found once. The chain has TRBV5-6 and TRBJ1-1, with D tentatively TRBD1 (5 bases). The CDR3 is 13 residues long. Trimming cost V 4 bases and J 6 bases, with 13 bases left between them. The germline V gene has CDR1 SGHDT and CDR2 YYEEEE. The DNA of the CDR3 is TGTGCCAGCAGCCTAGGTCGGGGGGCTGAAGCTTTCTTT. This encodes CASSLGRGAEAFF.

The CDR3 nucleotides are TGTGCCAGCAGCTATCCCGGGACTAGGGTCGCGACGCAGTATTTT. It codes for CASSYPGTRVATQYF. This chain uses TRBV3-1 (or the pseudogene TRBV3-2) with TRBJ2-3; 8 nucleotides match TRBD2. This CDR3 has 15 residues. J was trimmed by 9 bases and V by 5 bases; bases with no gene match: 13. Looked up from germline, CDR1 is LGHDT and CDR2 is YNNKEL (reference sequence).

V usage is TRBV5-1 and J usage is TRBJ2-2, with D maybe TRBD1 (5 bases). The germline V and J ends were trimmed by 0 bases and 0 bases, with 9 bases remaining between them. CDR1 and CDR2 (germline): SGHRS, YFSETQ. There are 16 residues in the CDR3. CDR3 in amino acids: CASSLGQGSNTGELFF. The CDR3 DNA is TGCGCCAGCAGCTTGGGTCAGGGTTCGAACACCGGGGAGCTGTTTTTT.

The chain is built from TRBV7-9 and TRBJ1-4; a weak D match, TRBD1 (5 bases). V was shortened by 2 bases and J by 3 bases, with 10 bases between the two germline ends. The CDR3 is 15 residues long. CDR1 is SEHNR and CDR2 is FQNEAQ in the germline V gene (reference sequence). The CDR3: CASSLRGEANEKLFF. CDR3 DNA: TGTGCCAGCAGCTTAAGGGGCGAGGCTAATGAAAAACTGTTTTTT.

This clone was detected only a few times. The J gene is TRBJ1-6, the V gene TRBV6-2 or TRBV6-3, with D possibly being TRBD1 (5 bases). The ends were cut back, 7 bases at V and 6 bases at J, with 19 bases in the middle. The CDR3 has 16 amino acids. Per the germline V gene, CDR1 is MNHEY and CDR2 is SVGEGT. The CDR3 DNA is TGTGCCAGCAACCCTCAGGCGGACATTCGTAATTCACCCCTCCACTTT. The encoded protein is CASNPQADIRNSPLHF.

This clone was seen once. V and J are TRBV11-2 and TRBJ2-1; tentative D call: TRBD2 (6 bases). The V gene lost 3 bases and the J gene lost 10 bases, with 16 bases spanning the gap. CDR1 is SGHAT and CDR2 is FQNNGV in the germline V gene. The CDR3 is 14 residues long. The CDR3 loop reads CASSLGRQEGEQFF. In DNA, the CDR3 is TGTGCCAGCAGCTTGGGACGCCAGGAGGGGGAGCAGTTCTTC.

The gene calls are TRBV3-1 (or the pseudogene TRBV3-2) and TRBJ2-3, with TRBD1 matching over 7 bases. Germline trimming cut 1 base from V and 5 bases from J; bases unmatched to any gene: 3. CDR1 and CDR2 (germline): LGHDT, YNNKEL (reference sequence). The CDR3 is made up of 14 amino acids. Here the CDR3 reads CASSQGQGVDTQYF. DNA for the CDR3: TGTGCCAGCAGCCAAGGACAGGGAGTAGATACGCAGTATTTT.

The chain has TRBV11-2 and TRBJ1-4; D gene uncertain. The CDR3 covers 11 residues. V dropped 7 bases and J dropped 8 bases, with 8 bases sitting between them. Per germline, CDR1 SGHAT and CDR2 FQNNGV. DNA for the CDR3: TGTGCCAGCAAAGAGCGGGAAAAACTGTTTTTT. It yields the protein CASKEREKLFF.

This clone was counted only a few times. The chain carries TRBV2 and TRBJ1-5, with a weak D call TRBD1 (5 bases). Germline CDR1 SNHLY, CDR2 FYNNEI. Trimming removed 6 bases at V and 3 bases at J, with 15 bases between. The CDR3 is 15 amino acids. The chain's CDR3 is CASRATGLLNQPQHF. As DNA, the CDR3 is TGTGCCAGCAGGGCTACAGGTTTACTCAATCAGCCCCAGCATTTT.

This clone was seen once. The chain uses TRBV4-1 and TRBJ1-1; TRBD1 might be the D (5 bases). The CDR3 is 14 residues long. Trimming removed 0 bases from V and 4 bases from J, with 9 bases in between. Germline V gene sequence: CDR1 MGHRA, CDR2 YSYEKL. CDR3 protein: CASSQDLGGTEAFF. The CDR3 DNA follows: TGCGCCAGCAGCCAAGATCTGGGGGGCACTGAAGCTTTCTTT.